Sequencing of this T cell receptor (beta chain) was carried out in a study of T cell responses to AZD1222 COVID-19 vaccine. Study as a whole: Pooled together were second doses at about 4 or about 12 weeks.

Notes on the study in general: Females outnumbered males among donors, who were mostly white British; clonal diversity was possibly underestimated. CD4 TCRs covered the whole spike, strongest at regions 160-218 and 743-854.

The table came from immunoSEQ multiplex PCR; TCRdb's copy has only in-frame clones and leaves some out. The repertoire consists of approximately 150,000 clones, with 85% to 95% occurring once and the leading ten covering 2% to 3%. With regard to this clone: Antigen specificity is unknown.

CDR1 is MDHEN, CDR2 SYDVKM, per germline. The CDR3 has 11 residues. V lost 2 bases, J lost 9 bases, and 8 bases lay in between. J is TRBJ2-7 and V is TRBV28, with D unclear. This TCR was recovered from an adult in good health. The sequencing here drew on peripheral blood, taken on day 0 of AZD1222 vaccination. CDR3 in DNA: TGTGCCAGCAGTTTACGGCAGCGGCAGTACTTC. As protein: CASSLRQRQYF.